The 18 T cell receptor beta chains reported below all come from one sample, sequenced in a study of blood T cell repertoires in COVID-19. The protocol was immunoSEQ multiplex PCR, while the TCRdb copy is restricted to in-frame clones and leaves out a portion. The data hold approximately 170,000 clones, with roughly 80% observed a single time. Sequencing used peripheral blood. The receptors were gathered from a human donor with acute or convalescent COVID-19. The donor label of this sample is uncertain.

The rearrangement uses TRBV7-3 and TRBJ2-5; 11 nucleotides match TRBD2. V lost 5 bases, J lost 5 bases, and 13 bases stayed unmatched. The CDR3 contains 17 residues. Germline V CDR1 and CDR2: SGHTA, FQGTGA. The CDR3 sequence: CASSPRGILAGAETQYF. Written as DNA, the CDR3 is TGTGCCAGCAGCCCAAGGGGGATACTAGCGGGAGCGGAGACCCAGTACTTC.

The rearrangement uses TRBV5-6 and TRBJ1-2, with 12 bases identical to TRBD1. J lost 4 bases, V lost 4 bases, and 8 bases had no gene match. Per the germline V gene, CDR1 is SGHDT and CDR2 is YYEEEE. This CDR3 is 16 amino acids long. The CDR3 sequence: CASSPGTGGYIYGYTF. CDR3 bases: TGTGCCAGCAGCCCTGGGACAGGGGGCTACATCTATGGCTACACCTTC.

V and J are TRBV6-5 and TRBJ2-2; TRBD2 agrees at 9 bases. Germline trimming cut 8 bases from V and 5 bases from J; bases unmatched to any gene: 6. Germline V gene sequence: CDR1 MNHEY, CDR2 SVGAGI. CDR3 size: 14 residues. CDR3 loop: CASLRTSATGELFF. CDR3 in DNA: TGTGCCAGCTTAAGGACTAGCGCTACCGGGGAGCTGTTTTTT.

The chain combines TRBV5-5 with TRBJ1-5; unclear D gene. The CDR3 extends over 13 amino acids. CDR1 is SGHKS and CDR2 is YYEKEE in the germline V gene (reference sequence). V was shortened by 1 base and J by 5 bases, with 7 bases between the two germline ends. The CDR3 nucleotides are TGTGCCAGCAGCTTGAGTACAGATCAGCCCCAGCATTTT. This gives the protein CASSLSTDQPQHF.

This clone was seen only a few times. The rearrangement uses TRBV28 and TRBJ2-7, with 7 bases aligning to TRBD1. The trim removed 3 bases at V and 0 bases at J, leaving 5 bases unmatched. Per germline, CDR1 MDHEN and CDR2 SYDVKM. The CDR3 contains 15 residues. The CDR3 reads CASSFPGQYSYEQYF. The CDR3 DNA reads TGTGCCAGCAGTTTCCCGGGACAGTACTCCTACGAGCAGTACTTC.

V gene TRBV28 combines with J gene TRBJ1-4; D ambiguous. The CDR3 sequence is 13 residues long. Germline assignment: CDR1 MDHEN and CDR2 SYDVKM. Trimming pared 5 bases from V and 7 bases from J, leaving 11 bases between. The CDR3 sequence: CASSTRGLEKLFF. The CDR3, as DNA: TGTGCCAGCAGTACACGTGGTCTTGAAAAACTGTTTTTT.

The rearrangement uses TRBV30 and TRBJ1-6; D call uncertain. The V gene's germline CDR1 is GTSNPN and CDR2 SVGIG (reference sequence). V was cut by 4 bases and J by 5 bases, with 6 bases left in between. The CDR3 loop spans 12 amino acids. The CDR3 here is CAWTSNNSPLHF. The DNA of the CDR3 is TGTGCCTGGACCTCTAATAATTCACCCCTCCACTTT.

J is TRBJ1-4 and V is TRBV5-4; TRBD1 is a possible D gene (5 bases). Germline-derived CDR1 and CDR2 are SGHNT and YYREEE (reference sequence). The CDR3 contains 17 residues. V dropped 4 bases and J dropped 0 bases, with 16 bases sitting between them. The chain's CDR3 is CASSGGANPSTNEKLFF. CDR3 sequence (DNA): TGTGCCAGCAGCGGTGGGGCAAACCCCTCAACTAATGAAAAACTGTTTTTT.

This chain links TRBV27 with TRBJ2-7; 9 bases align to TRBD2. Trimming cost V 6 bases and J 3 bases; bases outside gene matches: 18. The CDR3 spans 18 residues. Germline CDR1 and CDR2: MNHEY and SMNVEV (reference sequence). The CDR3 protein is CASSQSLVAGATDYEQYF. In DNA, the CDR3 is TGTGCCAGCAGCCAATCCCTAGTAGCGGGAGCAACAGACTACGAGCAGTACTTC.

This chain uses TRBV5-1 with TRBJ2-7, with TRBD1 matching over 7 bases. Germline V CDR1 and CDR2: SGHRS, YFSETQ. CDR3 length: 15 residues. With V trimmed by 0 bases and J by 0 bases, 3 bases remained unmatched. The CDR3 DNA reads as TGCGCCAGCAGCTTGGTAGGGGGCCCCTCCTACGAGCAGTACTTC. Amino acids: CASSLVGGPSYEQYF.

The chain joins TRBV5-1 to TRBJ1-1, with a weak D call TRBD1 (5 bases). The CDR3 consists of 13 residues. Trimming left V 5 bases short and J 3 bases short, with 11 bases between. Germline CDR1 and CDR2: SGHRS and YFSETQ. CDR3 sequence (DNA): TGCGCCAGCAGGCAAATGACAGACACTGAAGCTTTCTTT. This sequence encodes CASRQMTDTEAFF.

The chain recombines TRBV28 with TRBJ2-2, with D possibly being TRBD1 (5 bases). Germline CDR1 MDHEN, CDR2 SYDVKM. V was trimmed by 4 bases and J by 7 bases, leaving 10 bases between them. CDR3 length: 13 amino acids. The CDR3 sequence is CASSSLRGGELFF. The CDR3, as DNA: TGTGCCAGCAGTTCCCTTAGGGGCGGGGAGCTGTTTTTT.

The CDR3 region has the DNA TGTGCCAGCAGCTCAGCCGGGAGGGGAAGGTACGAGCAGTACTTC. Its translation is CASSSAGRGRYEQYF. The chain links TRBV7-8 to TRBJ2-7; TRBD2 agrees at 8 bases. The CDR3 loop spans 15 amino acids. Germline V gives CDR1 SGHVS, CDR2 FQNEAQ. V lost 4 bases to trimming and J lost 4 bases; unmatched junction nucleotides: 9.

The chain recombines TRBV30 with TRBJ1-1; TRBD1 agrees at 7 bases. V gave up 5 bases and J gave up 6 bases; unmatched junction bases: 9. The CDR3 is 13 residues long. Germline-derived CDR1 and CDR2 are GTSNPN and SVGIG (reference sequence). The CDR3 protein is CAWATGVISEAFF. The CDR3 bases are TGTGCCTGGGCTACAGGGGTGATTTCTGAAGCTTTCTTT. Looking up the rest from reference TRBV30 and TRBJ1-1 gives the full variable domain: SQTIHQWPATLVQPVGSPLSLECTVEGTSNPNLYWYRQAAGRGLQLLFYSVGIGQISSEVPQNLSASRPQDRQFILSSKKLLLSDSGFYLCAWATGVISEAFFGQGTRLTVV.

This clone was recorded once. Written as DNA, the CDR3 is TGTGCCAGCAGTCCACAGGGAATTCGAGCTTTCTTT. It translates to CASSPQGIRAFF. The chain carries TRBV2 and TRBJ1-1; D might be TRBD1 (6 bases). Germline loops: CDR1 SNHLY, CDR2 FYNNEI. V dropped 5 bases and J dropped 10 bases, with 14 bases sitting between them. The CDR3 loop spans 12 amino acids.

This chain links TRBV6-5 with TRBJ1-2, with D perhaps TRBD1 (6 bases). This CDR3 has 14 residues. Germline CDR1 is MNHEY and CDR2 is SVGAGI. The ends were cut back, 6 bases at V and 4 bases at J, with 15 bases in the middle. The CDR3 protein is CASSPRQEPYGYTF. Here the CDR3 DNA reads TGTGCCAGCAGCCCAAGACAGGAACCCTATGGCTACACCTTC.

The chain links TRBV7-8 to TRBJ1-3, with 8 bases aligning to TRBD1. The germline CDR1 and CDR2 sequences are SGHVS and FQNEAQ. The V gene end was trimmed by 6 bases and the J gene end by 0 bases; junction bases not matched to a gene: 13. The CDR3 is made up of 18 amino acids. The CDR3 DNA is TGTGCCAGCAGTTTTGCTCGGGCAGGGGGCGCCTCTGGAAACACCATATATTTT. Encoded protein: CASSFARAGGASGNTIYF.

This sequence joins TRBV7-8 and TRBJ1-5; 8 bases match TRBD1. With V trimmed by 2 bases and J by 6 bases, 9 bases remained unmatched. The CDR3 contains 16 residues. From germline, CDR1 is SGHVS and CDR2 FQNEAQ. The CDR3 DNA is TGTGCCAGCAGCTTACAGGGGGCAACGGAGCCTCAGCCCCAGCATTTT. This codes for CASSLQGATEPQPQHF.